This T cell receptor beta chain was profiled in a study of identical twins. Overall study findings and caveats: Beta out-of-frame sequences showed weaker excess twin sharing.

J was trimmed by 5 bases and V by 9 bases; bases with no gene match: 18. The V gene's germline CDR1 is MNHNS and CDR2 SASEGT. The CDR3 is made up of 16 amino acids. In regard to this clonotype: Antigen unknown.

One entry per CDR3 protein results from TCRdb running MiXCR on the 5' RACE reads. The sample has 750,000 to 950,000 distinct CDR3 sequences; roughly an eighth are singletons. These data are also associated with another study on yellow fever vaccine responses in identical twins.

This receptor was obtained from a woman in her late teens or twenties in good health. The specimen was PBMCs. The chain links TRBV6-1 to TRBJ1-1; 7 bases fit TRBD1. Written as DNA, the CDR3 is TGTGCCAGTACGGGGTGGGGCAAGGGGGCGCATACTGAAGCTTTCTTT. Protein product: CASTGWGKGAHTEAFF.